Listed below are T cell receptor beta chains from one sample, sequenced in a study of blood T cell repertoires in COVID-19. The assay was immunoSEQ multiplex PCR, and TCRdb's table has in-frame clones only and misses some. Here the sample spans about 240,000 clones, about 86% being singletons. Material: peripheral blood. These receptors all stem from a man between 60 and 75 years old with acute or convalescent COVID-19. Each CDR3 is given with its conserved first and last residue. The D gene is left open where the match is weak. Not all rows give a size; the values are once, few, many and, for expanded clones, a class.

j_call d_call v_call clone_size cdr3_aa cdr3_nt
TRBJ1-2 . TRBV6-5 . CATSQGNYGYTF TGTGCCACCTCACAGGGAAACTATGGCTACACCTTC
TRBJ2-1 . TRBV4-3 . CASSQALLGSSYNEQFF TGCGCCAGCAGCCAAGCCCTACTAGGCAGCTCCTACAATGAGCAGTTCTTC
TRBJ1-5 . TRBV5-1 . CASSRTGGHNQPQHF TGCGCCAGCAGTCGCACGGGGGGCCACAATCAGCCCCAGCATTTT
TRBJ2-1 TRBD2 TRBV14 . CASRPEMGLAGYNEQFF TGTGCCAGCAGACCCGAGATGGGACTAGCGGGTTACAATGAGCAGTTCTTC
TRBJ1-5 . TRBV6-2/TRBV6-3 . CASSYLRQGNQPQHF TGTGCCAGCAGTTACCTTCGGCAGGGCAATCAGCCCCAGCATTTT
TRBJ1-2 . TRBV27 . CASSFLRGVHGYTF TGTGCCAGCAGTTTCTTGCGCGGGGTCCATGGCTACACCTTC
TRBJ2-7 . TRBV27 . CASRPRESTYEQYF TGTGCCAGCAGGCCCCGGGAGAGTACATACGAGCAGTACTTC
TRBJ2-4 TRBD1 TRBV5-1 . CASSLEGQGAKNIQYF TGCGCCAGCAGCTTGGAGGGACAGGGGGCCAAAAACATTCAGTACTTC
TRBJ2-1 . TRBV12-5 . CARLTGPFGDEQFF TGTGCTAGACTAACAGGGCCCTTTGGGGATGAGCAGTTCTTC
TRBJ1-2 TRBD1 TRBV6-5 once CASRLPGGGNYGYTF TGTGCCAGCAGACTCCCAGGAGGGGGCAACTATGGCTACACCTTC
TRBJ1-5 . TRBV6-5 . CASTEGRVGNQPQHF TGTGCCAGCACCGAAGGGAGGGTAGGAAATCAGCCCCAGCATTTT
TRBJ2-4 . TRBV9 . CASSPFLREQNIQYF TGTGCCAGCAGCCCCTTCCTCCGGGAACAAAACATTCAGTACTTC
TRBJ2-3 TRBD2 TRBV5-4 . CASSRAGTSTDTQYF TGTGCCAGCAGCCGAGCGGGGACTAGCACAGATACGCAGTATTTT
TRBJ1-2 TRBD1 TRBV7-9 once CASSLQGDRGHGYTF TGTGCCAGCAGCCTACAAGGGGACAGGGGGCATGGCTACACCTTC
TRBJ1-4 . TRBV28 . CASSFAGGEKLFF TGTGCCAGCAGTTTCGCTGGAGGTGAAAAACTGTTTTTT
TRBJ1-6 . TRBV19 once CASSMRENNSPLHF TGTGCCAGTAGTATGAGGGAGAATAATTCACCCCTCCACTTT
TRBJ1-1 . TRBV11-1 . CASSLRWGGNTEAFF TGTGCCAGCAGCTTAAGGTGGGGAGGGAACACTGAAGCTTTCTTT
TRBJ2-2 . TRBV27 . CASSTGPSHGELFF TGTGCCAGCAGTACAGGGCCCAGCCACGGGGAGCTGTTTTTT
TRBJ2-3 . TRBV2 . CASRTDTDTQYF TGTGCCAGCAGGACAGACACAGATACGCAGTATTTT
TRBJ1-2 . TRBV19 . CASSIDRLYGYTF TGTGCCAGTAGTATTGACAGACTCTATGGCTACACCTTC
TRBJ2-7 TRBD1 TRBV19 . CASSAGQGTDEQYF TGTGCCAGTAGTGCCGGACAGGGGACCGACGAGCAGTACTTC
TRBJ2-7 . TRBV3-1/TRBV3-2 . CASSLTGGGSTSYEQYF TGTGCCAGCAGCCTTACGGGGGGCGGGTCTACCTCCTACGAGCAGTACTTC
TRBJ2-1 . TRBV28 . CASIPGGSYNEQLF TGTGCCAGCATCCCCGGCGGCTCCTACAATGAGCAGCTCTTC
TRBJ1-5 TRBD1 TRBV18 . CASSPGWTGSDVGNQPQHF TGTGCCAGCTCACCAGGGTGGACAGGGTCCGATGTGGGGAATCAGCCCCAGCATTTT
TRBJ1-3 . TRBV5-5 . CASSLSGVGNTIYF TGTGCCAGCAGCTTGTCAGGGGTAGGAAACACCATATATTTT
TRBJ1-5 . TRBV30 . CAWSAQRGQPQHF TGTGCCTGGAGTGCCCAGCGTGGCCAGCCCCAGCATTTT
TRBJ2-2 . TRBV3-1/TRBV3-2 . CASSPYQGSGELFF TGTGCCAGCAGCCCCTATCAGGGATCCGGGGAGCTGTTTTTT
TRBJ1-1 . TRBV5-1 . CASSLFGNTEAFF TGCGCCAGCAGCTTGTTCGGGAACACTGAAGCTTTCTTT
TRBJ2-1 . TRBV3-1/TRBV3-2 . CASSLPDSNEQFF TGTGCCAGCAGCCTGCCGGACTCCAATGAGCAGTTCTTC
TRBJ2-1 . TRBV27 . CASTVTGSNEQFF TGTGCCAGCACCGTTACAGGCTCCAATGAGCAGTTCTTC
TRBJ2-1 . TRBV6-2/TRBV6-3 . CASSTGVEQFF TGTGCCAGCAGCACGGGGGTAGAGCAGTTCTTC
TRBJ1-3 TRBD1 TRBV19 . CASSTAGTGRNTIYF TGTGCCAGTAGTACAGCCGGGACAGGGAGAAACACCATATATTTT
TRBJ1-1 TRBD1 TRBV27 . CASSYTGTVNTEAFF TGTGCCAGCAGTTATACCGGGACAGTGAACACTGAAGCTTTCTTT
TRBJ2-5 TRBD2 TRBV2 . CASRASGRSQETQYF TGTGCCAGCAGGGCTAGCGGGAGGAGCCAAGAGACCCAGTACTTC
TRBJ2-1 TRBD2 TRBV7-6 . CASSVTSGSNNEQFF TGTGCCAGCAGCGTCACTAGCGGATCCAACAATGAGCAGTTCTTC
TRBJ1-1 . TRBV19 . CASSTIKGELNTEAFF TGTGCCAGTAGCACCATAAAGGGAGAGTTGAACACTGAAGCTTTCTTT
TRBJ2-5 TRBD2 TRBV9 . CASSTSGSYQETQYF TGTGCCAGCAGCACTAGCGGGAGCTACCAAGAGACCCAGTACTTC
TRBJ1-1 TRBD1 TRBV5-1 . CASSSYRQGDTEAFF TGCGCCAGCAGCTCATATCGACAGGGGGACACTGAAGCTTTCTTT
TRBJ2-4 TRBD2 TRBV5-3 . CARSIGTSGRALQYF TGTGCCAGAAGCATCGGGACTAGCGGGAGGGCCCTTCAGTACTTC